A selection of T cell receptor beta chains follows, all from one sample in a study of T cells in Graves' hyperthyroidism and ophthalmopathy. TCRdb re-analysed the multiplex PCR reads in MiXCR, keeping a single row per CDR3 protein. Altogether more than 500,000 distinct CDR3 sequences are present, about 15% being singletons, with the ten largest covering approximately 4.2%. Sequencing input: blood. These receptor sequences come from a middle-aged woman with Graves' ophthalmopathy. The CDR3 runs from the conserved cysteine through the conserved F or W. Each record gives: D gene, V gene, J gene, clone size, CDR3 protein, CDR3 DNA. The D gene is left open where the match is weak. Only some rows state a clone size, as once, few, many or a class for expanded clones.

TRBD2	TRBV6-2/TRBV6-3	TRBJ2-5	few	CASRSELADKETQYF	TGTGCCAGCCGCTCCGAACTAGCGGACAAAGAGACCCAGTACTTC
TRBD1	TRBV19	TRBJ2-5	few	CASSNVPQGEETQYF	TGTGCCAGTAGTAACGTTCCACAGGGGGAGGAGACCCAGTACTTC
NA	TRBV9	TRBJ2-5	many	CASSARRGETQYF	TGTGCCAGCAGCGCTCGACGAGGGGAGACCCAGTACTTC
NA	TRBV28	TRBJ2-7	many	CASTSDPLWNEQYF	TGTGCCAGCACTTCGGACCCGCTGTGGAACGAGCAGTACTTC
NA	TRBV6-2/TRBV6-3	TRBJ2-5	NA	CASSQTGLSEETQYF	TGTGCCAGCAGTCAGACGGGGCTGTCTGAAGAGACCCAGTACTTC
NA	TRBV5-4	TRBJ2-5	NA	CASSLPSGGGTQYF	TGTGCCAGCAGCTTGCCTAGCGGAGGGGGGACCCAGTACTTC
NA	TRBV30	TRBJ1-5	NA	CAWSSSGDQPQHF	TGTGCCTGGAGTTCATCAGGAGATCAGCCCCAGCATTTT
TRBD1	TRBV7-2	TRBJ2-7	few	CASSPTGQGLRTYEQYF	TGTGCCAGCAGCCCAACGGGACAGGGGTTGCGAACCTACGAGCAGTACTTC
NA	TRBV19	TRBJ1-1	NA	CASSIDFLGNTEAFF	TGTGCCAGTAGTATAGATTTCCTCGGGAATACTGAAGCTTTCTTT
TRBD1	TRBV20-1	TRBJ1-5	NA	CSVRDRAGQPQHF	TGCAGTGTCCGAGACAGGGCCGGTCAGCCCCAGCATTTT
TRBD1	TRBV24-1	TRBJ1-2	many	CATSGTGAGGYTF	TGTGCCACCAGCGGGACAGGGGCAGGAGGCTACACCTTC
NA	TRBV5-1	TRBJ1-5	NA	CASSSGPRSHQPQHF	TGCGCCAGCAGCTCGGGCCCCAGGAGCCATCAGCCCCAGCATTTT
NA	TRBV12-3/TRBV12-4	TRBJ1-5	many	CASSLRRENQPQHF	TGTGCCAGCAGTTTGCGACGGGAAAATCAGCCCCAGCATTTT
TRBD1	TRBV12-3/TRBV12-4	TRBJ1-5	NA	CASRRQGDQPQHF	TGTGCCAGCAGGCGACAGGGCGACCAGCCCCAGCATTTT
TRBD1	TRBV6-5	TRBJ2-7	many	CASRRTGDLGEQYF	TGTGCCAGCAGGAGGACAGGGGACCTTGGCGAGCAGTACTTC
NA	TRBV6-2/TRBV6-3	TRBJ1-1	many	CASSSVQGYTEAFF	TGTGCCAGCAGTTCCGTACAAGGCTACACTGAAGCTTTCTTT
TRBD1	TRBV19	TRBJ1-5	many	CASSMNRGRGISNQPQHF	TGTGCCAGTAGTATGAACAGGGGTCGAGGGATTAGCAATCAGCCCCAGCATTTT
TRBD2	TRBV29-1	TRBJ2-5	NA	CSVDIGTSGQETQYF	TGCAGCGTAGACATAGGGACTAGCGGACAAGAGACCCAGTACTTC
NA	TRBV29-1	TRBJ2-7	NA	CSVVLAGTYEQYF	TGCAGCGTTGTGCTCGCGGGAACCTACGAGCAGTACTTC
TRBD1	TRBV19	TRBJ2-6	NA	CASSPQGVHGANVLTF	TGTGCCAGTAGTCCCCAGGGGGTTCACGGGGCCAACGTCCTGACTTTC
TRBD1	TRBV6-1	TRBJ1-5	NA	CASRSQGNHQPQHF	TGTGCCAGCAGATCACAGGGGAACCACCAGCCCCAGCATTTT
TRBD1	TRBV29-1	TRBJ2-7	many	CSYRQGRYGAYEQYF	TGCAGCTATAGACAGGGAAGGTATGGGGCCTACGAGCAGTACTTC
TRBD2	TRBV3-1	TRBJ2-7	NA	CASSPKAGIKEQYF	TGTGCCAGCAGCCCTAAAGCGGGGATTAAGGAGCAGTACTTC
NA	TRBV14	TRBJ2-6	many	CASSSQVVTVYLSGANVLTF	TGTGCCAGCAGCAGCCAAGTGGTCACGGTATACCTATCTGGGGCCAACGTCCTGACTTTC
NA	TRBV6-1	TRBJ1-2	few	CASRRVGSGTAYGYTF	TGTGCCAGCAGAAGAGTAGGGTCAGGGACGGCCTATGGCTACACCTTC
TRBD1	TRBV2	TRBJ2-7	many	CASRVQGAYEQYF	TGTGCCAGCAGAGTTCAGGGGGCCTACGAGCAGTACTTC
NA	TRBV27	TRBJ1-2	many	CASSAQGQRGYTF	TGTGCCAGCAGTGCACAGGGTCAGAGGGGCTACACCTTC
TRBD2	TRBV7-2	TRBJ2-4	many	CASSLTSGVKNIQYF	TGTGCCAGCAGCTTGACTAGCGGAGTCAAAAACATTCAGTACTTC
NA	TRBV12-3/TRBV12-4	TRBJ1-3	NA	CASSQMTGIAERNTIYF	TGTGCCAGCAGTCAAATGACAGGAATTGCCGAGCGAAACACCATATATTTT
NA	TRBV12-3/TRBV12-4	TRBJ1-6	NA	CASSSETGGNSSPLHF	TGTGCCAGCAGTTCCGAGACAGGCGGCAATAGTTCACCCCTCCACTTT
TRBD1	TRBV28	TRBJ1-6	many	CASRVTGGNSPLHF	TGTGCCAGCAGGGTGACAGGGGGAAATTCACCCCTCCACTTT